Shown below are 7 T cell receptor beta chains from a single sample sequenced in a study of cytomegalovirus exposure and HLA in healthy donors. It was with 60 Vbeta and 13 Jbeta primers that the PCR ran. Method: immunoSEQ multiplex PCR; TCRdb's copy keeps in-frame clones and lacks some. The data hold more than 95,000 clones, with roughly a tenth observed a single time. The sample was PBMCs. These receptors all stem from a man aged 40-50 years in good health and CMV-seropositive.

This clone was observed a few times. This chain uses TRBV5-1 with TRBJ1-4, with D unclear. V lost 4 bases and J lost 5, with 18 bases in between. The CDR3 totals 16 residues. The V gene's germline CDR1 is SGHRS and CDR2 YFSETQ. The CDR3 DNA reads TGCGCCAGCAGCCTGGAAACCGGGAGACTAAATGAAAAACTGTTTTTT. It encodes CASSLETGRLNEKLFF.

This clone was detected ten times or more. The J gene is TRBJ1-2, the V gene TRBV9; 9 positions agree with TRBD1. Germline V gene sequence: CDR1 SGDLS, CDR2 YYNGEE. CDR3 size: 14 residues. V shed 0 bases and J 6 bases; nucleotides not matched to a gene: 3. The CDR3: CASSVVGQGHGYTF. In DNA, the CDR3 is TGTGCCAGCAGCGTAGTGGGACAGGGACATGGCTACACCTTC.

This clone was detected a few times. The gene calls are TRBV28 and TRBJ2-2, with 11 bases matching TRBD2. The CDR3 is 15 residues long. CDR1 and CDR2 (germline): MDHEN, SYDVKM. With 3 bases clipped from V and 5 bases from J, the junction kept 2 bases outside the gene matches. The CDR3 coding sequence is TGTGCCAGCAGTTTGCTAGCGGGAGGTACCGGGGAGCTGTTTTTT. This sequence encodes CASSLLAGGTGELFF. Based on the CDR3 plus reference TRBV28 and TRBJ2-2, the full variable domain is DVKVTQSSRYLVKRTGEKVFLECVQDMDHENMFWYRQDPGLGLRLIYFSYDVKMKEKGDIPEGYSVSREKKERFSLILESASTNQTSMYLCASSLLAGGTGELFFGEGSRLTVL.

The chain uses TRBV7-2 and TRBJ1-2; D remains unclear. CDR1 is SGHTA, CDR2 FQGNSA, per germline. V lost 3 bases, J lost 8 bases, and 10 bases lay in between. This CDR3 has 12 amino acids. The CDR3 bases are TGTGCCAGCAGCTTTGGAGGCTGGGGCTACACCTTC. Its protein product is CASSFGGWGYTF.

This clone was found a few times. The J gene is TRBJ2-1, the V gene TRBV6-1, with 9 bases aligning to TRBD2. This CDR3 comprises 14 residues. Germline CDR1 reads MNHNS; CDR2 reads SASEGT. Trimming took 8 bases from V and 8 from J; bases not matched to a gene: 10. CDR3 protein: CASGGVSGSDEQFF. The DNA of the CDR3 is TGTGCCAGCGGGGGTGTTAGCGGGAGCGATGAGCAGTTCTTC.

V and J are TRBV27 and TRBJ2-2; weak D call: TRBD1 (5 bases). Germline CDR1 reads MNHEY; CDR2 reads SMNVEV (reference sequence). Trimming stripped 2 bases from V and 4 bases from J, with 8 bases between. CDR3 size: 14 residues. The CDR3 DNA reads as TGTGCCAGCAGTTTAGCAGGGTCCACCGGGGAGCTGTTTTTT. Its protein product is CASSLAGSTGELFF.

The chain couples TRBV10-3 to TRBJ1-2, with 12 bases aligning to TRBD1. This CDR3 has 17 residues. Germline trimming cut 0 bases from V and 6 bases from J; bases unmatched to any gene: 8. Per the germline V gene, CDR1 is ENHRY and CDR2 is SYGVKD. CDR3 sequence reads: CAISESMGTGGANGYTF. Here the CDR3 DNA reads TGTGCCATCAGTGAGTCAATGGGGACAGGGGGCGCGAATGGCTACACCTTC.